The clone carrying this T cell receptor beta chain turned up a few times. Its specificity is unknown. These data originate in a study of T cells after yellow fever vaccination. Findings and caveats of the study: Most clones from primary vaccination were detected again post-booster (about 95% CD4, more than 85% CD8).

It was through 5'RACE template switching that TCR cDNA was made, with a universal primer site and UMIs added. TCRdb passed the 5' RACE reads through MiXCR, listing each CDR3 protein once. The data contain almost 600,000 distinct CDR3 sequences, approximately 13% of them singletons. The germline gives CDR1 SGHAT, CDR2 FQNNGV. J was trimmed by 2 bases and V by 6 bases; bases with no gene match: 4. The CDR3 contains 14 residues. The sample consisted of PBMCs, taken on the day of the yellow fever booster vaccination. This receptor was obtained from a man aged 25-40 years who received the YFV17D yellow fever vaccine. The V call is TRBV11-2, the J call TRBJ2-5; 9 bases map to TRBD2. CDR3 region: CASSQGLAQETQYF. As DNA, the CDR3 is TGTGCCAGCAGTCAGGGACTAGCACAAGAGACCCAGTACTTC.